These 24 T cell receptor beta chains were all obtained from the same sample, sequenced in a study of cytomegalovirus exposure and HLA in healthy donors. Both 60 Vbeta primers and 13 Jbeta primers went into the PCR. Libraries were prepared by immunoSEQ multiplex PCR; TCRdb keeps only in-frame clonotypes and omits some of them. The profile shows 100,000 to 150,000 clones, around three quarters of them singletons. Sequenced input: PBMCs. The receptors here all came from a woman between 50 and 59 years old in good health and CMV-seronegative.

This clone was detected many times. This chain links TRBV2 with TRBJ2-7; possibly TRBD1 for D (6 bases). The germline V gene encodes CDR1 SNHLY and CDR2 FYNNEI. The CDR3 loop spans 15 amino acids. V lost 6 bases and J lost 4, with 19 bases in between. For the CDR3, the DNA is TGTGCCAGCAGCCCTCAGGGGCTTGATGGGTACGAGCAGTACTTC. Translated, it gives CASSPQGLDGYEQYF.

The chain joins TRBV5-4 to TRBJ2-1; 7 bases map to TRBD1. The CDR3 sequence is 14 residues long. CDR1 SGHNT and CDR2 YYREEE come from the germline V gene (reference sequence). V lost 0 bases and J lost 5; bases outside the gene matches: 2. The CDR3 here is CASSLVDRNNEQFF. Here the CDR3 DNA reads TGTGCCAGCAGCTTGGTGGACAGGAACAATGAGCAGTTCTTC.

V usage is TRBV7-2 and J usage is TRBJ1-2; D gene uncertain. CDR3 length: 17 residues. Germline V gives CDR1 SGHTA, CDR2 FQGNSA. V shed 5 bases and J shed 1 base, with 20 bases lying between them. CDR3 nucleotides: TGTGCCAGCAGCCCAGCGTCCGGGAATGTTGGTAACTATGGCTACACCTTC. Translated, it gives CASSPASGNVGNYGYTF.

CDR3 in amino acids: CASSNGASGTHSYEQYF. In DNA, the CDR3 is TGTGCCAGCTCTAACGGGGCTAGCGGGACCCACTCCTACGAGCAGTACTTC. This chain joins TRBV18 and TRBJ2-7, with 9 bases aligning to TRBD2. With 6 bases clipped from V and 0 bases from J, the junction kept 12 bases outside the gene matches. Per germline, CDR1 KGHSH and CDR2 LQKENI. This CDR3 region has 17 residues.

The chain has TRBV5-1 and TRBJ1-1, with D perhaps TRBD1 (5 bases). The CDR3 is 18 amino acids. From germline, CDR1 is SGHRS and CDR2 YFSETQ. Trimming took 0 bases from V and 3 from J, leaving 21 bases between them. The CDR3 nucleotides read TGCGCCAGCAGCTTGGTAGGGGTGGCGGGGGTGTTGGACACTGAAGCTTTCTTT. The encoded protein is CASSLVGVAGVLDTEAFF.

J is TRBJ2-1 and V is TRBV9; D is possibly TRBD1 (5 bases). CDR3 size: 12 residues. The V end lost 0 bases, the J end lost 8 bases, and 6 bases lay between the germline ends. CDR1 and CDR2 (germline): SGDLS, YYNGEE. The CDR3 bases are TGTGCCAGCAGCGTAGAAGGGGATGAGCAGTTCTTC. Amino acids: CASSVEGDEQFF.

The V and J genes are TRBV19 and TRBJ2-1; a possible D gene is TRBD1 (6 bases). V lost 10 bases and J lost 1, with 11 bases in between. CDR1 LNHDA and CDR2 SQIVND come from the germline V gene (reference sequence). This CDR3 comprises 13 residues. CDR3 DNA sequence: TGTGCCACCGTAGGGGGTTCCTACAATGAGCAGTTCTTC. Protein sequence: CATVGGSYNEQFF. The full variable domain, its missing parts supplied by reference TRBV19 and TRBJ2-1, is DGGITQSPKYLFRKEGQNVTLSCEQNLNHDAMYWYRQDPGQGLRLIYYSQIVNDFQKGDIAEGYSVSREKKESFPLTVTSAQKNPTAFYLCATVGGSYNEQFFGPGTRLTVL.

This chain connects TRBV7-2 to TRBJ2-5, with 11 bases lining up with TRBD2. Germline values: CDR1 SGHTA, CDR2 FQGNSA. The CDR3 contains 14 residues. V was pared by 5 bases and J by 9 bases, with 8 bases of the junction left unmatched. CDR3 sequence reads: CASSLHLAGGAQYF. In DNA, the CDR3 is TGTGCCAGCAGCCTGCACCTAGCGGGAGGAGCCCAGTACTTC. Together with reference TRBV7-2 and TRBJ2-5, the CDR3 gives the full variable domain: GAGVSQSPSNKVTEKGKDVELRCDPISGHTALYWYRQSLGQGLEFLIYFQGNSAPDKSGLPSDRFSAERTGGSVSTLTIQRTQQEDSAVYLCASSLHLAGGAQYFGPGTRLLVL.

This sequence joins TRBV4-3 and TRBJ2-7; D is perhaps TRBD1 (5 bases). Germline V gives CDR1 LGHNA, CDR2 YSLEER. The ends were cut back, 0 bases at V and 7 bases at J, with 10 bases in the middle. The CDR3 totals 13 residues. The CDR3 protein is CASSQEQVSEQYF. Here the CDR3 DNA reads TGCGCCAGCAGCCAAGAACAGGTGTCGGAGCAGTACTTC.

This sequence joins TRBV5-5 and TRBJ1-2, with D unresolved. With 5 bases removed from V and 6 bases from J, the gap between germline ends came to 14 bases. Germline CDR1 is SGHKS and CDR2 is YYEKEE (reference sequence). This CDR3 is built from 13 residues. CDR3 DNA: TGTGCCAGCAGACTGATGGAGGGAAATGGCTACACCTTC. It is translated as CASRLMEGNGYTF.

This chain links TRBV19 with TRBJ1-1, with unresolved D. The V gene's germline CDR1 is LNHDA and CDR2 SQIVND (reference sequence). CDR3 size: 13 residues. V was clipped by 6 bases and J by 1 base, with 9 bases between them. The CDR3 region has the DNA TGTGCCAGTAGCCTGGGCCCGAACACTGAAGCTTTCTTT. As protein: CASSLGPNTEAFF.

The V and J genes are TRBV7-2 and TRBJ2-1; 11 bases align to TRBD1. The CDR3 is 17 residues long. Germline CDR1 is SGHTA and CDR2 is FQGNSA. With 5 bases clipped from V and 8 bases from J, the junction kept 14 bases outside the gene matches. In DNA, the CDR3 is TGTGCCAGCAGCCCTCGGACAGGGGGCACACCAGGCGATGAGCAGTTCTTC. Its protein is CASSPRTGGTPGDEQFF. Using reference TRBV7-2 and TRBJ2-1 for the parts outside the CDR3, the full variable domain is GAGVSQSPSNKVTEKGKDVELRCDPISGHTALYWYRQSLGQGLEFLIYFQGNSAPDKSGLPSDRFSAERTGGSVSTLTIQRTQQEDSAVYLCASSPRTGGTPGDEQFFGPGTRLTVL.

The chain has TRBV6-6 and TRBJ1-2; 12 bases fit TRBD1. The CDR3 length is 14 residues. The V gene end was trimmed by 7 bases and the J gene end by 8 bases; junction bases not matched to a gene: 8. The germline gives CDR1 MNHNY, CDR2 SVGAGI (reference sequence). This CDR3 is CASTYGTGGGGYTF. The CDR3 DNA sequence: TGTGCCAGCACCTACGGGACAGGGGGCGGCGGCTACACCTTC.

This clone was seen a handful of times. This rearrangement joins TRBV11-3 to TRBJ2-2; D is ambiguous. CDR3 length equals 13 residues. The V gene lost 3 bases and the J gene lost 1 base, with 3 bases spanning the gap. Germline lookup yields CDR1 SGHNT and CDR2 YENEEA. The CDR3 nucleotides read TGTGCCAGCAGCTTCGTGAACACCGGGGAGCTGTTTTTT. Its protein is CASSFVNTGELFF.

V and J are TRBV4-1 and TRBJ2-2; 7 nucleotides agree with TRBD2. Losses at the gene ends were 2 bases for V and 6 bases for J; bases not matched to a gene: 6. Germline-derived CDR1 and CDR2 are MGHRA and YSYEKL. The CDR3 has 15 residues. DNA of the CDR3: TGCGCCAGCAGCCAAACGGGAGGAGTTCCCGGGGAGCTGTTTTTT. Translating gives CASSQTGGVPGELFF.

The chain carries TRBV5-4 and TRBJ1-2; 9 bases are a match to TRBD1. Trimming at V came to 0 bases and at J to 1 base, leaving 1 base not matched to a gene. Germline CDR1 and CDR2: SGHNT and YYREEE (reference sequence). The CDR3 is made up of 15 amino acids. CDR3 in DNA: TGTGCCAGCAGCTTGGGGACAGGGGTTAACTATGGCTACACCTTC. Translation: CASSLGTGVNYGYTF.

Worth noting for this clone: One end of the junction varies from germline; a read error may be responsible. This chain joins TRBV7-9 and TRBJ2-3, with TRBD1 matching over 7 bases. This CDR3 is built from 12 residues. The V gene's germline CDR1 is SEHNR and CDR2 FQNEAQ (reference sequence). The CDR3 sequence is CSSAPAGGRQYF. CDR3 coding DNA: TGTTCCAGCGCCCCGGCAGGGGGTAGGCAGTATTTT.

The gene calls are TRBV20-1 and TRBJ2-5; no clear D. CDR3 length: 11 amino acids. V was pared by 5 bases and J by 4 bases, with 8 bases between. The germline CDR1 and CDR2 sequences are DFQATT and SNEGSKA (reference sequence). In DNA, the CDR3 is TGCAGTGCTTCAACAGCAGAGACCCAGTACTTC. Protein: CSASTAETQYF.

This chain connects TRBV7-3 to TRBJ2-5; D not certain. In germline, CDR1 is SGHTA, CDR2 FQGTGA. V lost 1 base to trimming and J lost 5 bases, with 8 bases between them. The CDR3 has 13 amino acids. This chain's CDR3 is CASSLMLQETQYF. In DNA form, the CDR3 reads TGTGCCAGCAGCTTAATGCTTCAGGAGACCCAGTACTTC.

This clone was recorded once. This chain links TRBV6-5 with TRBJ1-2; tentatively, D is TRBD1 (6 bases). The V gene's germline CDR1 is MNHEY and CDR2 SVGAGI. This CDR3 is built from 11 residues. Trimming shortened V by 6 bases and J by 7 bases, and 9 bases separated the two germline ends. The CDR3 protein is CASRSRGGYTF. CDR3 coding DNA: TGTGCCAGCAGATCCAGGGGTGGCTACACCTTC.

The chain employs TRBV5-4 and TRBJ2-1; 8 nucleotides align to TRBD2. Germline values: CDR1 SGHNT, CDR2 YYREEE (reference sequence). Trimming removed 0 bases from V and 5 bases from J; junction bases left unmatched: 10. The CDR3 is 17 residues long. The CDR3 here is CASSLDIVGRADNEQFF. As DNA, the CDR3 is TGTGCCAGCAGCTTGGATATCGTCGGGAGGGCAGACAATGAGCAGTTCTTC.

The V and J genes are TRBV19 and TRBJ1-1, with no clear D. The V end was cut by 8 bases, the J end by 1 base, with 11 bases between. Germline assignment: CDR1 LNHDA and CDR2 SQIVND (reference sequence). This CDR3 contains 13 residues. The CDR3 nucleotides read TGTGCCAGTGCCGCGGCTAGGAACACTGAAGCTTTCTTT. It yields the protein CASAAARNTEAFF.

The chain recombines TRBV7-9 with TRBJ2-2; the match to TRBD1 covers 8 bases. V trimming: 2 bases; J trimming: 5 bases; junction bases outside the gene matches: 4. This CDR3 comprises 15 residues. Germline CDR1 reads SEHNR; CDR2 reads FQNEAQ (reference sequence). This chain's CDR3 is CASSLRTGGTGELFF. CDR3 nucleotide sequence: TGTGCCAGCAGCTTACGCACAGGGGGTACCGGGGAGCTGTTTTTT.

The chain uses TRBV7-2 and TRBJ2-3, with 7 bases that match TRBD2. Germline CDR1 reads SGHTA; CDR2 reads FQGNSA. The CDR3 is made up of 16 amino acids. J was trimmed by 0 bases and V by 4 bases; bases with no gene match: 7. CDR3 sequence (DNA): TGTGCCAGCAGCTCGCGTAGCGGGCGCAGCACAGATACGCAGTATTTT. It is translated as CASSSRSGRSTDTQYF. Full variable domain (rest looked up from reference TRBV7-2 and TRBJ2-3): GAGVSQSPSNKVTEKGKDVELRCDPISGHTALYWYRQSLGQGLEFLIYFQGNSAPDKSGLPSDRFSAERTGGSVSTLTIQRTQQEDSAVYLCASSSRSGRSTDTQYFGPGTRLTVL.